A single T cell receptor beta chain is shown here with its context. Germline V gives CDR1 LNHDA, CDR2 SQIVND (reference sequence). V shed 5 bases and J shed 0 bases, with 14 bases lying between them. This CDR3 contains 15 residues. The record originates from a study of shared clonotypes between healthy human individuals. In the study overall: Sampling drew on donors who were a couple of women and three men aged 18 to 49.

The assay was run at deep level. The assay was immunoSEQ multiplex PCR, and TCRdb's table has in-frame clones only and misses some. The data hold approximately 2.5 million clones, with 93% observed a single time. The TCR originated in a man between 18 and 29 years old in good health. Some clones in this sample may be carry-over from other donors' samples. The sample consisted of naive CD4+ T cells from PBMCs. Stated subset: CD45RA+ positively selected. The chain carries TRBV19 and TRBJ2-7; unclear D gene. In DNA form, the CDR3 reads TGTGCCAGTAGTCCTAGACGGACCGGCTCCTACGAGCAGTACTTC. This translates into CASSPRRTGSYEQYF.